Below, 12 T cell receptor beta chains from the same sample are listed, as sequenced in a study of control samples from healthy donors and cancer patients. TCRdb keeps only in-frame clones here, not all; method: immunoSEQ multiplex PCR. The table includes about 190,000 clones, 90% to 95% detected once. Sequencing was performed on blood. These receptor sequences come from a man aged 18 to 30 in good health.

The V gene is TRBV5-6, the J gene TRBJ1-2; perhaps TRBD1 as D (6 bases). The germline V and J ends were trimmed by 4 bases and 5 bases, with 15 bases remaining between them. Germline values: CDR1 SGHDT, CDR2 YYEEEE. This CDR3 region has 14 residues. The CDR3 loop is CASSLGQPIYGYTF. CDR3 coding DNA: TGTGCCAGCAGCCTGGGACAACCGATTTATGGCTACACCTTC.

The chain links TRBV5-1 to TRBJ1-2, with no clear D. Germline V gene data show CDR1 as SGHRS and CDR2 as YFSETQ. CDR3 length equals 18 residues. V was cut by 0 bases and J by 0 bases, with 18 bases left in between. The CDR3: CASSLAGLSRGANYGYTF. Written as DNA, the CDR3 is TGCGCCAGCAGCTTGGCCGGTTTGTCTCGCGGCGCTAACTATGGCTACACCTTC. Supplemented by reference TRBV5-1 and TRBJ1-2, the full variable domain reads KAGVTQTPRYLIKTRGQQVTLSCSPISGHRSVSWYQQTPGQGLQFLFEYFSETQRNKGNFPGRFSGRQFSNSRSEMNVSTLELGDSALYLCASSLAGLSRGANYGYTFGSGTRLTVV.

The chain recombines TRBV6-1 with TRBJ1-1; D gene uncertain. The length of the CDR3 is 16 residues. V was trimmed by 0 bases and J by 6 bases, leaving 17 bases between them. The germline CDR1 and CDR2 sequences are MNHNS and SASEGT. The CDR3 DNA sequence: TGTGCCAGCAGTGAAGCGACCGTGGGTGGGAAAGCTGAAGCTTTCTTT. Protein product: CASSEATVGGKAEAFF.

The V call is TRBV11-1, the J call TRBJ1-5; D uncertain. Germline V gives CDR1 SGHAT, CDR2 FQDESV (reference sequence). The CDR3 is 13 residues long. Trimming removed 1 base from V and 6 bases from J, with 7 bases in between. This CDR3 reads CASSLDPSQPQHF. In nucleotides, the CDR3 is TGTGCCAGCAGCTTAGATCCCAGTCAGCCCCAGCATTTT.

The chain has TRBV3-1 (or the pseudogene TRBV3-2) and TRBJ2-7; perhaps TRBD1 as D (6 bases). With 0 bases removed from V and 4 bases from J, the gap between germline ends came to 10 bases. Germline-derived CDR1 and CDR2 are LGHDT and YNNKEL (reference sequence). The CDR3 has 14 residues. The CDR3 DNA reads TGTGCCAGCAGCCAAGAAGCACAGGGATACGAGCAGTACTTC. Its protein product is CASSQEAQGYEQYF.

The CDR3 spells CASSETTQGFNSPLHF. The CDR3 coding sequence is TGTGCCAGCAGTGAAACGACACAGGGTTTTAATTCACCCCTCCACTTT. The chain uses TRBV25-1 and TRBJ1-6, with D perhaps TRBD1 (6 bases). V lost 2 bases and J 6 bases, leaving 14 bases between the germline ends. The length of the CDR3 is 16 residues. Germline loops: CDR1 MGHDK, CDR2 SYGVNS.

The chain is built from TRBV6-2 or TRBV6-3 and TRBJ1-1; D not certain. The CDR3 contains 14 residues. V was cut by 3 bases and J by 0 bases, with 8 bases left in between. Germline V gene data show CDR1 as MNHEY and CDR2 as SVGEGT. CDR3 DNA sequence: TGTGCCAGCAGTTATTCAACAGTGAACACTGAAGCTTTCTTT. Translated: CASSYSTVNTEAFF.

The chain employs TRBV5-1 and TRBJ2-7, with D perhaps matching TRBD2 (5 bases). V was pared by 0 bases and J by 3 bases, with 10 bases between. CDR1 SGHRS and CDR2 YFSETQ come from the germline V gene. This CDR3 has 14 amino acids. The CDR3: CASSLVPSSYEQYF. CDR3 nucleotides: TGCGCCAGCAGCTTGGTTCCTAGCAGCTACGAGCAGTACTTC.

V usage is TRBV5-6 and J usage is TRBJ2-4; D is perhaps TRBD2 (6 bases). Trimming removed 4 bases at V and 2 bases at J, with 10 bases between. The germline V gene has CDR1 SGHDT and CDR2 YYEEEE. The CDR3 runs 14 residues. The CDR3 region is CASSPGVPKNIQYF. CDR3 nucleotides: TGTGCCAGCAGCCCGGGAGTTCCCAAAAACATTCAGTACTTC.

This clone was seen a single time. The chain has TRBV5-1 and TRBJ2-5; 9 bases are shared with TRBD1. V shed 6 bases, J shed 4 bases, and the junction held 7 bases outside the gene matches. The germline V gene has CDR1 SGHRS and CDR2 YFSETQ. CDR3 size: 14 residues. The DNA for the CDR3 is TGCGCCAGCACCCGGGACAGGGTGGGAGAGACCCAGTACTTC. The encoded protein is CASTRDRVGETQYF.

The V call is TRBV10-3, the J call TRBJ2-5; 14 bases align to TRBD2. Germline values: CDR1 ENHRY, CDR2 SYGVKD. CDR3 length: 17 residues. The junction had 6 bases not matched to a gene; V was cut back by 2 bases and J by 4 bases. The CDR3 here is CAISEAQTSGGGETQYF. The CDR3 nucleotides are TGTGCCATCAGTGAGGCCCAGACTAGCGGGGGGGGAGAGACCCAGTACTTC.

The CDR3 sequence: CASSLRQGEDTQYF. CDR3 sequence (DNA): TGTGCCAGCAGCCTAAGACAGGGGGAAGATACGCAGTATTTT. The chain uses TRBV7-8 and TRBJ2-3; TRBD1 aligns across 9 bases. This CDR3 region has 14 residues. V lost 5 bases and J lost 5; bases outside the gene matches: 5. Germline values: CDR1 SGHVS, CDR2 FQNEAQ. Variable domain in full (rest from reference TRBV7-8 and TRBJ2-3): GAGVSQSPRYKVAKRGQDVALRCDPISGHVSLFWYQQALGQGPEFLTYFQNEAQLDKSGLPSDRFFAERPEGSVSTLKIQRTQQEDSAVYLCASSLRQGEDTQYFGPGTRLTVL.